This T cell receptor (beta chain) was recovered during a study of T-cell reconstitution after alpha-beta-depleted transplantation in children. CDR3 length: 20 residues. The V and J ends lost 7 bases and 0 bases, in that order; junction bases with no gene match: 19. Many counts were recorded for this clonotype. The TCRbeta library was prepared with unique molecular identifiers. TCRdb re-derived calls from the PCR reads in MiXCR, one entry per CDR3 protein. The sample shows 260,000 or so distinct CDR3 sequences, about 12% of them seen only once. This TCR came from a human donor who donated a stem cell graft to a child with acute lymphoblastic leukemia. J is TRBJ2-2 and V is TRBV12-3 or TRBV12-4; 8 bases align to TRBD2. This specimen consisted of PBMCs from the stem cell graft donor, obtained from the stem cell graft. The CDR3 DNA reads TGTGCCAGCAACCTAAAACGGGGCGGGGGGATCAATTCGAACACCGGGGAGCTGTTTTTT. It encodes CASNLKRGGGINSNTGELFF.